This T cell receptor beta chain was captured in a study of OX40 agonist ivuxolimab in advanced cancers. Study context: Partial responses were achieved by three patients, of whom one had hepatocellular carcinoma and two had cutaneous melanoma.

Method: immunoSEQ multiplex PCR; TCRdb's copy keeps in-frame clones and lacks some. The sample lists roughly 48,000 clones, about 81% occurring once. This clone was recorded a few times. Its antigen remains unknown. CDR3 size: 14 residues. The germline V gene has CDR1 SGDLS and CDR2 YYNGEE. V gave up 0 bases and J gave up 6 bases; unmatched junction bases: 4. General study results and limits: The average count of expanded clones was higher among CD8+ T cells than among CD4+.

The origin of this receptor is an adult with an advanced solid tumor such as melanoma, head and neck, liver or kidney cancer. The chain couples TRBV9 to TRBJ2-3; TRBD1 matches at 7 bases. The source was CD4+ or CD8+ T cells sorted from blood, collected in a trial of the OX40 agonist ivuxolimab. The CDR3 nucleotides are TGTGCCAGCAGCGTAGGAACAGGGGCGGATACGCAGTATTTT. Translation: CASSVGTGADTQYF.